This T cell receptor beta chain derives from a study of cytomegalovirus exposure and HLA in healthy donors. Overall study findings and caveats: Only CMV serostatus was available as immune exposure information.

This clone was seen just once. No antigen is known for it. Germline V gives CDR1 MNHNY, CDR2 SVGAGI (reference sequence). The CDR3 spans 15 residues. V gave up 6 bases and J gave up 7 bases; unmatched junction bases: 12. A multiplex PCR was run with 60 Vbeta primers and 13 Jbeta primers. Using immunoSEQ multiplex PCR, the repertoire was profiled, and TCRdb retains in-frame clones only, with some absent. The table shows around 220,000 clones, with 83% occurring only once. The sequencing sample was made of PBMCs. This sequence joins TRBV6-6 and TRBJ2-1; TRBD1 agrees at 7 bases. This TCR derives from a girl aged 5-17 years in good health and CMV-seronegative. The CDR3 is CASSPDRKGQNEQFF. The CDR3 region has the DNA TGTGCCAGCAGCCCGGACAGGAAGGGTCAAAATGAGCAGTTCTTC.